This T cell receptor (beta chain) was observed in a study of early T cells in non-severe SARS-CoV-2 infection. Across the whole study: Alpha and beta chains were unpaired, from unsorted whole-blood bulk RNA. Study-level results: The VDJdb matching leaned toward anti-spike CD8 responses and overlooked private and CD4 specificities.

This clonotype has at least ten counts. Its antigen is unknown. J was trimmed by 6 bases and V by 5 bases; bases with no gene match: 10. CDR1 is SEHNR and CDR2 is FQNEAQ in the germline V gene (reference sequence). The CDR3 totals 15 residues. Individual cDNA molecules received unique molecular identifiers. TCRdb re-called the 5' RACE reads through MiXCR, storing one row per CDR3 protein. Here the sample spans about 34,000 distinct CDR3 sequences, around 5.6% being singletons. This TCR came from an adult who was a healthcare worker with PCR-confirmed SARS-CoV-2 infection or an uninfected control (not recorded which). The sequencing sample was made of whole blood. V is TRBV7-9 and J is TRBJ2-7, with 10 bases aligning to TRBD2. CDR3 coding DNA: TGTGCCAGCAGCCCTCTTGGCCAGCGGGGGGGCGAGCAGTACTTC. It is translated as CASSPLGQRGGEQYF. The variable domain in full, completed from reference TRBV7-9 and TRBJ2-7, reads DTGVSQNPRHKITKRGQNVTFRCDPISEHNRLYWYRQTLGQGPEFLTYFQNEAQLEKSRLLSDRFSAERPKGSFSTLEIQRTEQGDSAMYLCASSPLGQRGGEQYFGPGTRLTVT.